The clone carrying this TCR beta chain has ten or more counts. Its antigen is as yet unknown. TCRdb re-called the PCR reads with MiXCR, one entry per CDR3 protein. This repertoire shows around 86,000 distinct CDR3 sequences, around 17% found once; its top ten account for around 0.88%. This specimen belongs to a study of molecular identifiers for immune sequencing clone quantification. As for the study in general: Five portions were made in replicates from RNA of around 20,000 or 100,000 naive CD8 cells, and four underwent sequencing.

Germline CDR1 is SGHRS and CDR2 is YFSETQ. This CDR3 is 16 amino acids long. V was shortened by 4 bases and J by 2 bases, with 17 bases between the two germline ends. Naive CD8 libraries used roughly 17,000 to 1,100,000 sorted cells and 10%, 30% or 50% RNA. Broader study findings: Clones that had above 20 RNA copies took up over 98% of effector molecules but under 1% in naive cells.

This chain joins TRBV5-1 and TRBJ2-3; the D gene is possibly TRBD1 (6 bases). The receptor was isolated from a human donor in good health. Some libraries in this study had Jurkat cell RNA spiked in. What was sequenced was naive CD8+ T cells from blood, with Jurkat cell RNA spiked in. Documented subset: FACS-sorted CD8+CD4-CCR7+CD45RA+ naive T cells. The DNA for the CDR3 is TGCGCCAGCAGCAGAACAGGGCTGGACGACACAGATACGCAGTATTTT. This codes for CASSRTGLDDTDTQYF.